This record concerns one T cell receptor (beta chain) sequence. Antigen: not known. Sequenced by immunoSEQ multiplex PCR; TCRdb stores in-frame clones only, minus some. The sample has roughly 150,000 clones; about 87% are singletons. This sample was included in a study of radiation and T cells in renal cell carcinoma. Time point: blood 2 weeks post-SBRT. The treatment: 15 Gy SBRT to primary tumor, nephrectomy 4 weeks later. Blood was sampled at baseline, 2 weeks and 4 weeks after SBRT. Clear cell pathology was present in this patient's renal cell carcinoma. Trimming removed 11 bases at V and 2 bases at J, with 13 bases between. CDR3 length equals 14 residues. Germline-derived CDR1 and CDR2 are MNHNS and SASEGT. General study findings and limits: In blood, top tumor clones expanded by 2 weeks, shrinking by 4. Baseline intratumoral clonotype presence is unknown without pretreatment biopsies.

The rearrangement uses TRBV6-1 and TRBJ1-6, with D possibly being TRBD1 (6 bases). Material: blood, obtained from a patient whose treatment included radiotherapy and nephrectomy. The receptor comes from a woman aged 45-60 years with renal cell carcinoma. The CDR3 nucleotides are TGTGCCGGGGGGCTGGCAGCCTATAATTCACCCCTCCACTTT. Translating gives CAGGLAAYNSPLHF.